The entry below gives a single TCR beta chain sequence along with its context. V lost 0 bases to trimming and J lost 4 bases; unmatched junction nucleotides: 4. The germline V gene has CDR1 SGHNT and CDR2 YYREEE (reference sequence). This CDR3 has 15 residues. Profiled with immunoSEQ multiplex PCR; TCRdb holds only in-frame clones, not every one. This sample has a few hundred thousand clones, with 85% to 90% found just once. The data stem from a study of blood T cell repertoires in COVID-19. Study as a whole: Sample material is recorded as cDNA or gDNA derived from T cells, B-cell-depleted T cells, or PBMCs.

What was sequenced was PBMCs or T cells enriched from blood (not recorded which). The chain carries TRBV5-4 and TRBJ1-3; 7 bases are a match to TRBD1. The TCR originated in a woman aged 18-29 years with acute COVID-19. CDR3: CASSLAGTAGNTIYF. The CDR3 DNA sequence: TGTGCCAGCAGCTTGGCGGGGACAGCCGGAAACACCATATATTTT.